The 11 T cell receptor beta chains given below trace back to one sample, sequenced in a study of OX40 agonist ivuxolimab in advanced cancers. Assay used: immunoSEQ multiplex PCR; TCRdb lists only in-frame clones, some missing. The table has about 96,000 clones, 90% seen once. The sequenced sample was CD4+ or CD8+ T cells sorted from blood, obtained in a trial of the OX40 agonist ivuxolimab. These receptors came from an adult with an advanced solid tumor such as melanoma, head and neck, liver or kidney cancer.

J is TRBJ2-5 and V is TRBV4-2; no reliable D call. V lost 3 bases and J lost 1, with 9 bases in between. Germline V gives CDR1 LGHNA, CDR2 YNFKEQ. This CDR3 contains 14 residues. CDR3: CASSQSDSQETQYF. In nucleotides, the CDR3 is TGTGCCAGCAGCCAGAGTGACTCCCAAGAGACCCAGTACTTC.

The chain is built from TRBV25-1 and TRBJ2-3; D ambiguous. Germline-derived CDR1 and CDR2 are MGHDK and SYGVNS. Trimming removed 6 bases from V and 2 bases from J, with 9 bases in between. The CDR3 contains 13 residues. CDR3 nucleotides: TGTGCCAGCAGGGTGCGTTACACAGATACGCAGTATTTT. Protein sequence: CASRVRYTDTQYF.

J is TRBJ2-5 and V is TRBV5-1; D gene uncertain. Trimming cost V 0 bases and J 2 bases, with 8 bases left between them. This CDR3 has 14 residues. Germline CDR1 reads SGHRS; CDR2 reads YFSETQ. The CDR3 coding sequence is TGCGCCAGCAGCTTGGCCCCTCATCAAGAGACCCAGTACTTC. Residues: CASSLAPHQETQYF. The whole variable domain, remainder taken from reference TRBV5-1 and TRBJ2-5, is KAGVTQTPRYLIKTRGQQVTLSCSPISGHRSVSWYQQTPGQGLQFLFEYFSETQRNKGNFPGRFSGRQFSNSRSEMNVSTLELGDSALYLCASSLAPHQETQYFGPGTRLLVL.

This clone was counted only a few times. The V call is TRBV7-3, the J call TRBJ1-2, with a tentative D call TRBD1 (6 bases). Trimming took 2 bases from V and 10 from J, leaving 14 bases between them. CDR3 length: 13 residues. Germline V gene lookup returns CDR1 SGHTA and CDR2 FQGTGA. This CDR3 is CASSLSGDTHYTF. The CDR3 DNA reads TGTGCCAGCAGCTTATCCGGGGACACCCACTACACCTTC.

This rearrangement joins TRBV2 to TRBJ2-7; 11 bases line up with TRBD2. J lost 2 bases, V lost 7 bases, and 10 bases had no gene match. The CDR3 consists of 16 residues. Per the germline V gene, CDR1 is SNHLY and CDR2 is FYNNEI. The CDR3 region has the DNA TGTGCCAGCACGGAACCGGGACTAGCGGTCACCTACGAGCAGTACTTC. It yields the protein CASTEPGLAVTYEQYF.

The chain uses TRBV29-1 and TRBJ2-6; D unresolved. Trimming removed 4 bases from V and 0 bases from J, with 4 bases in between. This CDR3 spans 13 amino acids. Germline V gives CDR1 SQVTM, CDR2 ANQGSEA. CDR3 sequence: CSVVPSGANVLTF. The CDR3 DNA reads TGCAGCGTTGTCCCCTCTGGGGCCAACGTCCTGACTTTC.

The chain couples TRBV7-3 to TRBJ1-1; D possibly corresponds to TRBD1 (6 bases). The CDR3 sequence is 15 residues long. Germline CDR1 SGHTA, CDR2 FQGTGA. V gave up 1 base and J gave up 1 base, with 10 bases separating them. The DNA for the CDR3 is TGTGCCAGCAGCTTAAACCCGGACAGGAACACTGAAGCTTTCTTT. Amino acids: CASSLNPDRNTEAFF.

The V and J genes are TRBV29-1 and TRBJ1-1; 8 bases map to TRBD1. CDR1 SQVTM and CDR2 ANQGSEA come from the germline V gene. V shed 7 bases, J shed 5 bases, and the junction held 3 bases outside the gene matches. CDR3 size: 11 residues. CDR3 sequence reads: CSGTGGTEAFF. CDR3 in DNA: TGCAGCGGTACAGGGGGGACTGAAGCTTTCTTT.

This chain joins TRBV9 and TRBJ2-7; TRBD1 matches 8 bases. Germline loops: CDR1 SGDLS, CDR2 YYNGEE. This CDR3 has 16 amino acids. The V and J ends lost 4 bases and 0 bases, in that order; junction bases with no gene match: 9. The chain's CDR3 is CASSPQGALVSYEQYF. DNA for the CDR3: TGTGCCAGCAGCCCCCAGGGGGCATTAGTCTCCTACGAGCAGTACTTC. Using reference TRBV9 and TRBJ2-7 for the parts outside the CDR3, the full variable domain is DSGVTQTPKHLITATGQRVTLRCSPRSGDLSVYWYQQSLDQGLQFLIQYYNGEERAKGNILERFSAQQFPDLHSELNLSSLELGDSALYFCASSPQGALVSYEQYFGPGTRLTVT.

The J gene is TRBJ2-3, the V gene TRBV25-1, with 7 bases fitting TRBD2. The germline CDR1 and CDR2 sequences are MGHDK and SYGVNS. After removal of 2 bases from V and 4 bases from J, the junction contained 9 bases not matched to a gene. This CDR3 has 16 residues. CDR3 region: CASSESPGGSPDTQYF. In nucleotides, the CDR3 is TGTGCCAGCAGTGAAAGCCCTGGCGGGAGTCCAGATACGCAGTATTTT.

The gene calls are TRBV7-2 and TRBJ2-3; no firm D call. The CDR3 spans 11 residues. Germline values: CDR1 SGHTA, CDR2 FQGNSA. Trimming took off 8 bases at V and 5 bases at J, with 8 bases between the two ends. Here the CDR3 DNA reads TGTGCCAGCCGCCGAAGAGATACGCAGTATTTT. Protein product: CASRRRDTQYF.